This passage covers 25 T cell receptor beta chains from one sample sequenced in a study of PD-1 blockade in classical Hodgkin lymphoma (dated by TCRdb to 2018 to 2020). The time point label, read with the paper, signifies: cycle 4 day 1 (C4D1), after 6 weeks of nivolumab. All trial patients had relapsed after autologous stem cell transplantation, with cohorts A, B and C differing in prior brentuximab vedotin exposure. A Miltenyi CD8+ T cell isolation kit was used for magnetic negative selection to purify CD8+ T cells from thawed PBMCs. Preparation of the library involved the immunoSEQ multiplex PCR assay. TCRdb retrieved this table from immuneACCESS and kept in-frame rearrangements only. Not all clones are present; in checked studies, unresolved V genes account for under half, and no reason is known for the remainder. This sample is represented by around 21,000 clones; around 90% of them were singletons. The ten largest clonotypes hold less than 5.5% of the sample.

The input for sequencing was CD8+ T cells from blood, taken before the fourth cycle of nivolumab. These receptors all stem from a human donor with classical Hodgkin lymphoma.

The rearrangement links TRBV19 to TRBJ2-7, with a tentative D call TRBD2 (6 bases). Looked up from germline, CDR1 is LNHDA and CDR2 is SQIVND (reference sequence). The CDR3 contains 13 residues. V lost 4 bases and J 5 bases, leaving 12 bases between the germline ends. The CDR3 DNA reads TGTGCCAGTAGTAGGGAGGAGGAGGACGAGCAGTACTTC. It is translated as CASSREEEDEQYF.

This chain uses TRBV6-5 with TRBJ2-5; 7 bases align to TRBD2. The V gene's germline CDR1 is MNHEY and CDR2 SVGAGI. The ends lost 6 bases at V and 6 bases at J; junction bases unmatched: 13. The CDR3 is made up of 15 amino acids. CDR3 in amino acids: CASRMEAGWGKTQYF. DNA of the CDR3: TGTGCCAGCAGGATGGAAGCGGGGTGGGGGAAGACCCAGTACTTC.

This chain links TRBV7-2 with TRBJ2-7, with TRBD1 matching over 8 bases. J lost 6 bases, V lost 1 base, and 20 bases had no gene match. CDR3 length equals 19 residues. Germline V lookup: CDR1 SGHTA, CDR2 FQGNSA. This CDR3 reads CASSLGALSIPGQGPEQYF. Here the CDR3 DNA reads TGTGCCAGCAGCTTAGGGGCCCTATCCATTCCAGGACAGGGTCCCGAGCAGTACTTC.

This clone was detected only a few times. V gene TRBV7-9 combines with J gene TRBJ2-7, with 10 bases matching TRBD1. Germline lookup yields CDR1 SEHNR and CDR2 FQNEAQ (reference sequence). Trimming removed 5 bases from V and 7 bases from J; junction bases left unmatched: 14. This CDR3 spans 16 amino acids. Written as DNA, the CDR3 is TGTGCCAGCAGCCGGTACGGACAGGGGGAAACTGAAGAGCAGTACTTC. Protein sequence: CASSRYGQGETEEQYF.

This clone occurred once. This sequence joins TRBV28 and TRBJ2-6; 16 positions agree with TRBD2. Germline CDR1 and CDR2: MDHEN and SYDVKM. The J segment lost 1 base and the V segment lost 5 bases, leaving 5 bases of the junction unmatched. This CDR3 is built from 19 residues. The CDR3 nucleotides are TGTGCCAGCAGTACGGGACTAGCGGGAGGGCCTTCTGGGGCCAACGTCCTGACTTTC. As protein: CASSTGLAGGPSGANVLTF.

The chain links TRBV7-8 to TRBJ2-7, with D perhaps TRBD2 (7 bases). The ends were cut back, 1 base at V and 5 bases at J, with 9 bases in the middle. This CDR3 has 13 residues. CDR1 is SGHVS, CDR2 FQNEAQ, per germline. The CDR3 DNA reads as TGTGCCAGCAGCTTAGGGGGGGGCGACGAGCAGTACTTC. Encoded protein: CASSLGGGDEQYF.

This clone was observed a few times. This chain uses TRBV27 with TRBJ1-2; no definite D call. The V gene's germline CDR1 is MNHEY and CDR2 SMNVEV (reference sequence). This CDR3 has 11 residues. Trimming took off 6 bases at V and 2 bases at J, with 4 bases between the two ends. As DNA, the CDR3 is TGTGCCAGCAGGACCAACTATGGCTACACCTTC. This gives the protein CASRTNYGYTF.

V and J are TRBV4-1 and TRBJ1-2; tentatively, D is TRBD1 (5 bases). This CDR3 has 14 residues. Trimming left V 0 bases short and J 4 bases short, with 9 bases between. CDR1 and CDR2 (germline): MGHRA, YSYEKL. Here the CDR3 reads CASSQDSQGYGYTF. In nucleotides, the CDR3 is TGCGCCAGCAGCCAAGATAGCCAGGGCTATGGCTACACCTTC.

This clone was picked up one time. J is TRBJ2-7 and V is TRBV6-1; D not resolved. This CDR3 contains 11 residues. Germline V lookup: CDR1 MNHNS, CDR2 SASEGT. V was pared by 6 bases and J by 3 bases, with 6 bases between. CDR3 in DNA: TGTGCCAGCAGGGTCGGCTACGAGCAGTACTTC. Protein sequence: CASRVGYEQYF.

The rearrangement joins TRBV6-4 to TRBJ1-2, with a tentative D call TRBD1 (5 bases). Trimming cost V 3 bases and J 0 bases, with 14 bases left between them. The CDR3 sequence is 16 residues long. The V gene's germline CDR1 is MRHNA and CDR2 SNTAGT. The CDR3 reads CASSEVQGNSNYGYTF. The CDR3, as DNA: TGTGCCAGCAGTGAGGTTCAGGGCAATTCTAACTATGGCTACACCTTC.

The count of this clone is one. The rearrangement links TRBV4-1 to TRBJ2-3, with a tentative D call TRBD2 (6 bases). The V end was cut by 5 bases, the J end by 0 bases, with 12 bases between. CDR3 size: 15 residues. CDR1 and CDR2 (germline): MGHRA, YSYEKL. The CDR3 nucleotides are TGCGCCAGCAGCACCCCGGGACTTAGCACAGATACGCAGTATTTT. Protein product: CASSTPGLSTDTQYF.

This chain links TRBV6-6 with TRBJ2-7, with TRBD1 as a possible D gene (5 bases). V shed 2 bases and J shed 3 bases, with 8 bases lying between them. Germline-derived CDR1 and CDR2 are MNHNY and SVGAGI (reference sequence). The CDR3 is 13 amino acids. CDR3 in amino acids: CASSYPGHYEQYF. The DNA of the CDR3 is TGTGCCAGCAGTTACCCCGGACACTACGAGCAGTACTTC.

The chain joins TRBV5-1 to TRBJ2-7, with a tentative D call TRBD2 (6 bases). The CDR3 extends over 14 amino acids. V was clipped by 7 bases and J by 3 bases, with 17 bases between them. CDR1 is SGHRS, CDR2 YFSETQ, per germline. CDR3 sequence: CASGRGRENYEQYF. The CDR3 DNA sequence: TGCGCCAGCGGTCGAGGCCGGGAGAACTACGAGCAGTACTTC.

This chain connects TRBV6-1 to TRBJ2-1; D call uncertain. Germline assignment: CDR1 MNHNS and CDR2 SASEGT. The V and J ends lost 3 bases and 7 bases respectively, with 7 bases between them. CDR3 length: 12 residues. The CDR3 DNA reads as TGTGCCAGCAGTGACCCAGCAAATGAGCAGTTCTTC. Translation: CASSDPANEQFF.

V gene TRBV27 combines with J gene TRBJ1-1; perhaps TRBD1 as D (6 bases). The CDR3 has 20 residues. Germline V gene lookup returns CDR1 MNHEY and CDR2 SMNVEV (reference sequence). Trimming removed 0 bases at V and 5 bases at J, with 28 bases between. This CDR3 is CASSLSPPGGAGSERTEAFF. CDR3 DNA: TGTGCCAGCAGTTTATCCCCTCCGGGGGGGGCGGGAAGCGAGCGAACTGAAGCTTTCTTT.

As regards this clone: Other DNA sequences in this specimen translate into the identical CDR3. The chain carries TRBV9 and TRBJ1-1; perhaps TRBD1 as D (6 bases). With 3 bases removed from V and 5 bases from J, the gap between germline ends came to 8 bases. Germline V lookup: CDR1 SGDLS, CDR2 YYNGEE. The CDR3 consists of 12 residues. In DNA, the CDR3 is TGTGCCAGCAGCGGAGGGGGTACTGAAGCTTTCTTT. Residues: CASSGGGTEAFF.

The chain is built from TRBV9 and TRBJ2-7, with D possibly matching TRBD1 (6 bases). This CDR3 spans 15 amino acids. Germline V CDR1 and CDR2: SGDLS, YYNGEE. The ends were cut back, 0 bases at V and 3 bases at J, with 13 bases in the middle. CDR3 in amino acids: CASSVEQGGFYEQYF. In DNA form, the CDR3 reads TGTGCCAGCAGCGTAGAACAGGGTGGTTTCTACGAGCAGTACTTC.

DNA of the CDR3: TGCGCCAGCAGCTTGGGACTAGCGGGAGGGTACCAAGAGACCCAGTACTTC. It translates to CASSLGLAGGYQETQYF. This chain uses TRBV5-1 with TRBJ2-5; 14 bases are a match to TRBD2. V lost 0 bases and J lost 0; bases outside the gene matches: 1. Germline V gene lookup returns CDR1 SGHRS and CDR2 YFSETQ. The CDR3 is 17 amino acids. Full variable domain (remainder filled in from reference TRBV5-1 and TRBJ2-5): KAGVTQTPRYLIKTRGQQVTLSCSPISGHRSVSWYQQTPGQGLQFLFEYFSETQRNKGNFPGRFSGRQFSNSRSEMNVSTLELGDSALYLCASSLGLAGGYQETQYFGPGTRLLVL.

The chain carries TRBV2 and TRBJ1-2; 7 nucleotides align to TRBD1. After removal of 10 bases from V and 6 bases from J, the junction contained 8 bases not matched to a gene. This CDR3 is 12 amino acids long. The germline V gene encodes CDR1 SNHLY and CDR2 FYNNEI. The CDR3 region is CATGEGAHGYTF. The CDR3 DNA reads TGTGCCACCGGGGAGGGGGCCCATGGCTACACCTTC.

The chain carries TRBV21-1 and TRBJ2-7; TRBD1 is the table's D call, not checked against the DNA. TRBV21-1 represents a pseudogene. This CDR3 has 14 amino acids. CDR3 bases: TGTGCCAGCAGCGGGGCGACAGTACTCTACGAGCAGTACTTC. This gives the protein CASSGATVLYEQYF.

This clone was recorded once. The V and J genes are TRBV5-6 and TRBJ2-5; the match to TRBD2 covers 11 bases. This CDR3 is built from 16 residues. The ends lost 3 bases at V and 5 bases at J; junction bases unmatched: 9. CDR1 and CDR2 (germline): SGHDT, YYEEEE. The CDR3 here is CASSSATTSGMETQYF. The DNA for the CDR3 is TGTGCCAGCAGCTCAGCAACGACTAGCGGGATGGAGACCCAGTACTTC.

This chain connects TRBV29-1 to TRBJ2-7; 7 bases map to TRBD2. The germline V gene has CDR1 SQVTM and CDR2 ANQGSEA. CDR3 length: 16 residues. Trimming removed 5 bases from V and 2 bases from J; junction bases left unmatched: 15. The CDR3 loop is CSVIGVATGGPYEQYF. For the CDR3, the DNA is TGCAGCGTTATTGGGGTTGCGACGGGAGGCCCCTACGAGCAGTACTTC.

This clone was detected only once. The V and J genes are TRBV28 and TRBJ2-7, with D tentatively TRBD1 (6 bases). The length of the CDR3 is 15 residues. Germline loops: CDR1 MDHEN, CDR2 SYDVKM. Trimming took 5 bases from V and 3 from J, leaving 17 bases between them. In DNA, the CDR3 is TGTGCCAGCAGTACCTCCGGGACAAACAACTACGAGCAGTACTTC. This translates into CASSTSGTNNYEQYF.

This clone has only a few counts. Here the CDR3 reads CASHGSSYNEQFF. The CDR3 bases are TGTGCCAGCCACGGGAGCTCCTACAATGAGCAGTTCTTC. The rearrangement links TRBV7-9 to TRBJ2-1, with D possibly TRBD2 on 6 matching bases. This CDR3 region has 13 residues. V was shortened by 8 bases and J by 0 bases, with 8 bases between the two germline ends. In germline, CDR1 is SEHNR, CDR2 FQNEAQ (reference sequence). Filled out from reference TRBV7-9 and TRBJ2-1, the complete variable domain reads DTGVSQNPRHKITKRGQNVTFRCDPISEHNRLYWYRQTLGQGPEFLTYFQNEAQLEKSRLLSDRFSAERPKGSFSTLEIQRTEQGDSAMYLCASHGSSYNEQFFGPGTRLTVL.

The chain uses TRBV4-1 and TRBJ2-7, with D uncertain. The CDR3 sequence is 11 residues long. Trimming removed 5 bases at V and 7 bases at J, with 9 bases between. Germline values: CDR1 MGHRA, CDR2 YSYEKL. The CDR3 is CASSSLGEQYF. Written as DNA, the CDR3 is TGCGCCAGCAGCTCCCTGGGGGAGCAGTACTTC.